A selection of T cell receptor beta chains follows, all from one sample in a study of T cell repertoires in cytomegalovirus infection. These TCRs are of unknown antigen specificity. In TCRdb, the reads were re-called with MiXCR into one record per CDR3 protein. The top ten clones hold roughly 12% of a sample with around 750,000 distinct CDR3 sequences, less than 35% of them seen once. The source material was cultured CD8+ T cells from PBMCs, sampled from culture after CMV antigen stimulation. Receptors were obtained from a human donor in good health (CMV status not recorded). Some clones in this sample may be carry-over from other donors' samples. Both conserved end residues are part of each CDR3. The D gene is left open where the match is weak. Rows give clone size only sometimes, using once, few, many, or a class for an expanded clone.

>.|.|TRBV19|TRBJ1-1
TGTGCCAGTAGCCAGACAGGCGATAAAGCTTTCTTT
CASSQTGDKAFF
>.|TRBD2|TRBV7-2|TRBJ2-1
TGTGCCAGCAGCACGACTAGCGGGGGGGCCAGAAATGAGCAGTTCTTC
CASSTTSGGARNEQFF
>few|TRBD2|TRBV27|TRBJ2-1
TGTGCCAGCATCCAAGCGGGGGGATCTAGCTCCTACAATGAGCAGTTCTTC
CASIQAGGSSSYNEQFF
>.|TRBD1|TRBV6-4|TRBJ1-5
TGTGCCAGCAGTGATAAACAGGGGTTCAATCAGCCCCAGCATTTT
CASSDKQGFNQPQHF
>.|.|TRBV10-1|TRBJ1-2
TGCGCCAGCCTCAGGGTCTGCTATGGCTACACCTTC
CASLRVCYGYTF
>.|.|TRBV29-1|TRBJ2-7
TGCAGCGTTGAGGGGTACAACTACGAGCAGTACTTC
CSVEGYNYEQYF
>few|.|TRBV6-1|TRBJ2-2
TGTGCCAGCAGTGAATGGGACTCCCCCGGCGGGGAGCTGTTTTTT
CASSEWDSPGGELFF
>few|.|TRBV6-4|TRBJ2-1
TGTGCCAGCAGTGACACTGGTTACAATGAGCAGTTCTTC
CASSDTGYNEQFF
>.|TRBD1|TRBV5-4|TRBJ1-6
TGTGCCGGCAGGGACAGGGGGCCTAATTCACCCCTCCACTTT
CAGRDRGPNSPLHF
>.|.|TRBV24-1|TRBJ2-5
TGTGCCACCAGTGCCCTCCACCGGGACCGGGCAGGGGATCAGACCCAGTACTTC
CATSALHRDRAGDQTQYF
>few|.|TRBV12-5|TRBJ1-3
TGTGCTAGTGGTCAGGGGCCAGGGGCTGGAAACACCATATATTTT
CASGQGPGAGNTIYF
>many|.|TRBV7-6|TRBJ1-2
TGTGCCAGCAGCTTAGGGCAGGTTGGCAGCAAAAACTATGGCTACACCTTC
CASSLGQVGSKNYGYTF
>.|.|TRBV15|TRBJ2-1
TGTGCCACCAGCTTCCCCCAAGGACAGTCTTCCTACAATGAGCAGTTCTTC
CATSFPQGQSSYNEQFF
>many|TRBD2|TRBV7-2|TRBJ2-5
TGTGCCAGCAGCAGGTGGAGCGGGGGGGAGGAGACCCAGTACTTC
CASSRWSGGEETQYF
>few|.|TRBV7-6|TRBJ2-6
TGTGCCAGCGTGGGGGGAGGTGGGTCCGGGGCCAACGTCCTGACTTTC
CASVGGGGSGANVLTF
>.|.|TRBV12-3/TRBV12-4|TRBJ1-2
TGTGCCAGCAGTTTGGGGCTGTGGGTGGACTACACCTTC
CASSLGLWVDYTF
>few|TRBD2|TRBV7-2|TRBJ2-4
TGTGCCAGCAGCGGACAAGCGGGGGCCGCCAAAAACATTCAGTACTTC
CASSGQAGAAKNIQYF
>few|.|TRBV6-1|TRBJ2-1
TGTGCCAGCAGTGAAGGTTTTGGGGGTATAGATGAGCAGTTCTTC
CASSEGFGGIDEQFF
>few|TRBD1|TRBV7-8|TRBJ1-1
TGTGCCAGCAGCTTAGACTACACAGGGGCCCAAGAAGCTTTCTTT
CASSLDYTGAQEAFF
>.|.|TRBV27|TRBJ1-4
TGTGCCAGCGGAGACAGGACCCTAGTAGAAAATCTGTTTTTT
CASGDRTLVENLFF
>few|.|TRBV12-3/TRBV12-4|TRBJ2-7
TGTGCCAGCAGTTTTGTCCTTGCACCGTCCTACGAGCAGTACTTC
CASSFVLAPSYEQYF